This T cell receptor (beta chain) was observed in a study of T cell repertoires in cytomegalovirus infection. Study background: CMV infection and matching HLA type were both indicated by public TCR beta signatures. The study's findings and limits: Frequencies of public TCR beta families were cumulated, and this identified carriers of CMV plus the relevant HLA. In two of eight donors, the top clonotype was HLA-C-restricted CMV-specific.

This clonotype occurred a few times. As yet, its antigen is unknown. TCRdb passed the reads through MiXCR, listing each CDR3 protein once. Of nearly 650,000 distinct CDR3 sequences detected, about 24% appear once; the ten largest clones hold less than 9.5%. The sample comprised CD8+ T cells from PBMCs. The source of this sequence is a human donor in good health (CMV status not recorded). Some clones in this sample may be carry-over from other donors' samples.

As DNA, the CDR3 is TGTGCCAGCAGTGATGGCAGGGGGCTTCTTGGCGGGGAGCTGTTTTTT. Its translation is CASSDGRGLLGGELFF. The rearrangement links TRBV2 to TRBJ2-2; 8 nucleotides agree with TRBD1. The germline V gene encodes CDR1 SNHLY and CDR2 FYNNEI. Unmatched junction bases numbered 10, after V lost 3 bases and J lost 7 bases. The CDR3 contains 16 residues.